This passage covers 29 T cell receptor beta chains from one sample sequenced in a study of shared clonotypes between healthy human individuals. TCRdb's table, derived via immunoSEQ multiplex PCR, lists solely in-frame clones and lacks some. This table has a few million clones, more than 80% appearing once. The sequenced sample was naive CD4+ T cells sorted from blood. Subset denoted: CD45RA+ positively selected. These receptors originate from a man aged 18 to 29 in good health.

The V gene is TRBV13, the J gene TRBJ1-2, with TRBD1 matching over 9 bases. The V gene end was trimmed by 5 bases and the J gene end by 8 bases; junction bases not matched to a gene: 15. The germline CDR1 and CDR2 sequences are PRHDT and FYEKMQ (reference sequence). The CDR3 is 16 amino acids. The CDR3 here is CASSPRVGQGFMGYTF. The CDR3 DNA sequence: TGTGCCAGCAGCCCGCGGGTGGGACAGGGCTTTATGGGCTACACCTTC.

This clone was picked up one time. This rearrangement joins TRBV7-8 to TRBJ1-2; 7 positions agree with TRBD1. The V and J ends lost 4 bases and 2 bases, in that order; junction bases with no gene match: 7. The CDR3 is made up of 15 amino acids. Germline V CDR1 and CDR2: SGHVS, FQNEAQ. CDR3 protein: CASSSRTGSNYGYTF. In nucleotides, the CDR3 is TGTGCCAGCAGCTCAAGGACAGGATCAAACTATGGCTACACCTTC. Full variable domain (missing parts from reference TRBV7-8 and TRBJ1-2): GAGVSQSPRYKVAKRGQDVALRCDPISGHVSLFWYQQALGQGPEFLTYFQNEAQLDKSGLPSDRFFAERPEGSVSTLKIQRTQQEDSAVYLCASSSRTGSNYGYTFGSGTRLTVV.

The CDR3 nucleotides read TGCGCCAGCAGCTTACAGTATCAGGAAGAGACCCAGTACTTC. Translating it yields CASSLQYQEETQYF. The V gene is TRBV5-1, the J gene TRBJ2-5, with D hard to call. This CDR3 has 14 residues. The ends were cut back, 2 bases at V and 3 bases at J, with 11 bases in the middle. Germline values: CDR1 SGHRS, CDR2 YFSETQ.

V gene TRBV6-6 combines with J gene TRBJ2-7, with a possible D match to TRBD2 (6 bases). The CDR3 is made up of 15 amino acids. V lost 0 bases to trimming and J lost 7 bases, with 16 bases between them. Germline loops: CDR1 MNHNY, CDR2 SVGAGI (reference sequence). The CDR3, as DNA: TGTGCCAGCAGTTACTCGTTCTCGGGGGTAGGGGAGCAGTACTTC. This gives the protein CASSYSFSGVGEQYF.

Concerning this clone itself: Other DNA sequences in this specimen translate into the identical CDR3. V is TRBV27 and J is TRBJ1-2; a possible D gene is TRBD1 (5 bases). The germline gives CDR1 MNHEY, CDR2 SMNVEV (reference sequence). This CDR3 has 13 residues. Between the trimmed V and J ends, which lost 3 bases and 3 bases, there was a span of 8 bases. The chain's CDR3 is CASSFGGDYGYTF. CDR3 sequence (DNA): TGTGCCAGCAGTTTCGGGGGTGACTATGGCTACACCTTC.

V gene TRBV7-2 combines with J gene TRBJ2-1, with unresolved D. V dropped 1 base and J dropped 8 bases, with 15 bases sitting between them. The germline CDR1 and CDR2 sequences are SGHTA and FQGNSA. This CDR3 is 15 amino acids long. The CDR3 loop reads CASSLGALPGDEQFF. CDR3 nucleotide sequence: TGTGCCAGCAGCTTAGGAGCCCTCCCTGGGGATGAGCAGTTCTTC.

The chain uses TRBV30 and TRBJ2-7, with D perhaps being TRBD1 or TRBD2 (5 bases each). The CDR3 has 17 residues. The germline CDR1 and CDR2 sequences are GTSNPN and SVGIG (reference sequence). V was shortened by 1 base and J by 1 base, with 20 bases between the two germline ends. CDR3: CAWSDLWGTSGSYEQYF. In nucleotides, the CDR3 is TGTGCCTGGAGTGACCTGTGGGGGACCTCGGGATCCTACGAGCAGTACTTC.

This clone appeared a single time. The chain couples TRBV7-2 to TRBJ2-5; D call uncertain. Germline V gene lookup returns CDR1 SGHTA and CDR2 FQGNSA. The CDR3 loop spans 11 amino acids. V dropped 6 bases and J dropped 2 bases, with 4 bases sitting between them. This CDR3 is CASREQETQYF. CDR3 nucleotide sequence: TGTGCCAGCAGGGAGCAAGAGACCCAGTACTTC.

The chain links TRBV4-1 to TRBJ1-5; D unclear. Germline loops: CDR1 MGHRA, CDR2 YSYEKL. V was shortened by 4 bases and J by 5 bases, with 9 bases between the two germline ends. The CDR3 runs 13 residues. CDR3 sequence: CASSPGRDQPQHF. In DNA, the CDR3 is TGCGCCAGCAGCCCTGGGAGGGATCAGCCCCAGCATTTT.

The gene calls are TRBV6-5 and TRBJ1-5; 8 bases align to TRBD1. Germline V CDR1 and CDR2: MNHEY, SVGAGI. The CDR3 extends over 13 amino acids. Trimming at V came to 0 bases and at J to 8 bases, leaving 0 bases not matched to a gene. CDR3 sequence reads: CASSYSDREPQHF. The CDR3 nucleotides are TGTGCCAGCAGTTACTCGGACAGGGAGCCCCAGCATTTT.

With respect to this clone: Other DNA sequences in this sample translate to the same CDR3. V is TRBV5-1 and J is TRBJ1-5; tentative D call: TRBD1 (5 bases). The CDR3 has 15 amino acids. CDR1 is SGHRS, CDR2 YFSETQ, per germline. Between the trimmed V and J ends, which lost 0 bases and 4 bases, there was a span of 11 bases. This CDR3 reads CASSLAGESNQPQHF. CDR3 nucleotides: TGCGCCAGCAGCTTGGCGGGGGAGAGTAATCAGCCCCAGCATTTT.

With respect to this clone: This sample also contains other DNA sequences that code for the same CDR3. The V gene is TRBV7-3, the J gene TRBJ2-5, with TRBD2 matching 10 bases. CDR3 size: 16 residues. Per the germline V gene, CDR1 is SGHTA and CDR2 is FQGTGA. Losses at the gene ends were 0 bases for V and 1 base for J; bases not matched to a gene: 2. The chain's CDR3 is CASSLTPSGGQETQYF. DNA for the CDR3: TGTGCCAGCAGCTTAACCCCTAGCGGGGGCCAAGAGACCCAGTACTTC. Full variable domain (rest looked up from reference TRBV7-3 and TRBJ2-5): GAGVSQTPSNKVTEKGKYVELRCDPISGHTALYWYRQSLGQGPEFLIYFQGTGAADDSGLPNDRFFAVRPEGSVSTLKIQRTERGDSAVYLCASSLTPSGGQETQYFGPGTRLLVL.

CDR3 nucleotides: TGTGCCAGCAGCCTAACAGGGCTTAATGAAAAACTGTTTTTT. This translates into CASSLTGLNEKLFF. The chain couples TRBV7-9 to TRBJ1-4; perhaps TRBD1 as D (6 bases). CDR3 length: 14 residues. The germline CDR1 and CDR2 sequences are SEHNR and FQNEAQ (reference sequence). Trimming took 5 bases from V and 4 from J, leaving 11 bases between them.

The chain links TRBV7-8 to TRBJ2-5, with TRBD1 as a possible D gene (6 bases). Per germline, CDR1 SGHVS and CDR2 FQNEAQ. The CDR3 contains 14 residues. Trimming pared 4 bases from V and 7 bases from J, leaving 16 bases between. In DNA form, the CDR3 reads TGTGCCAGCAGCTCACCCTACAGGGTCGGGACCCAGTACTTC. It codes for CASSSPYRVGTQYF.

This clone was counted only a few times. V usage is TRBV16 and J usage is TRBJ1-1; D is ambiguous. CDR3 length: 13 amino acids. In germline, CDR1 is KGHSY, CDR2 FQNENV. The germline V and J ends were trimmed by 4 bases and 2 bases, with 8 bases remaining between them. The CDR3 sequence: CASSLQTNTEAFF. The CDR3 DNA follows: TGTGCCAGCAGCCTTCAGACCAACACTGAAGCTTTCTTT.

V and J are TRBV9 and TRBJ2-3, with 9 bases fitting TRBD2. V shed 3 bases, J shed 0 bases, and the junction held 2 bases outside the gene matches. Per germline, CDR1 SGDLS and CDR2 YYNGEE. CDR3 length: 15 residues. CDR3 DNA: TGTGCCAGCAGCGAGGCGGGGGGGAGCACAGATACGCAGTATTTT. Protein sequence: CASSEAGGSTDTQYF.

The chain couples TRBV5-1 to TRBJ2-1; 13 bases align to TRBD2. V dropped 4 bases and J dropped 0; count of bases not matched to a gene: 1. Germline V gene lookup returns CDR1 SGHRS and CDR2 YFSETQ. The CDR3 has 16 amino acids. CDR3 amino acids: CASSRTSGGSYNEQFF. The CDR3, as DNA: TGCGCCAGCAGCAGGACTAGCGGGGGCTCCTACAATGAGCAGTTCTTC.

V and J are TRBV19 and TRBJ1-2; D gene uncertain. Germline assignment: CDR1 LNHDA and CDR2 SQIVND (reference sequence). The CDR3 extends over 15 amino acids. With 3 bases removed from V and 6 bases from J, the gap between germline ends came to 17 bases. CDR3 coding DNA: TGTGCCAGTAGTATCTGGGCTCAACAAGATCATGGCTACACCTTC. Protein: CASSIWAQQDHGYTF.

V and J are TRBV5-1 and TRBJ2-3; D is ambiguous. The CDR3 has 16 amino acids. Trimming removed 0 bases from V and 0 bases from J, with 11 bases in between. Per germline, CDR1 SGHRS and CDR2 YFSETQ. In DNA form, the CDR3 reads TGCGCCAGCAGCTTGGTTTCGGTAAGAAGCACAGATACGCAGTATTTT. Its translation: CASSLVSVRSTDTQYF.

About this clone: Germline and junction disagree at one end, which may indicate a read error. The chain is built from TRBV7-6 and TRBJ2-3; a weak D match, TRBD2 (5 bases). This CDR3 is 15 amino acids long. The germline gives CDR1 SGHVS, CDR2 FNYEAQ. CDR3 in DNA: TGTGCCAGCAGCTTGGAACTAGTGCCCACAAATACGCAGTATTTT. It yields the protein CASSLELVPTNTQYF.

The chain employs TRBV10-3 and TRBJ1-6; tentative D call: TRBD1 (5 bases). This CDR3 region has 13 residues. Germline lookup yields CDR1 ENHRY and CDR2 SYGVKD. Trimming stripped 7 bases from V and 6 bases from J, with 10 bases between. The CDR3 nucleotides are TGTGCCATCACCGGGACCACTAATTCACCCCTCCACTTT. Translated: CAITGTTNSPLHF.

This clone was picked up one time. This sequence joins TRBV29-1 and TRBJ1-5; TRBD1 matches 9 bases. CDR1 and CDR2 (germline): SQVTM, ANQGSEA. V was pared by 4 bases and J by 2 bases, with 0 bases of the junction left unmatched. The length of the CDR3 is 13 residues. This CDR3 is CSVGQGGNQPQHF. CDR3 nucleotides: TGCAGCGTTGGACAGGGGGGCAATCAGCCCCAGCATTTT. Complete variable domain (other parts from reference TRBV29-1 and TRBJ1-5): SAVISQKPSRDICQRGTSLTIQCQVDSQVTMMFWYRQQPGQSLTLIATANQGSEATYESGFVIDKFPISRPNLTFSTLTVSNMSPEDSSIYLCSVGQGGNQPQHFGDGTRLSIL.

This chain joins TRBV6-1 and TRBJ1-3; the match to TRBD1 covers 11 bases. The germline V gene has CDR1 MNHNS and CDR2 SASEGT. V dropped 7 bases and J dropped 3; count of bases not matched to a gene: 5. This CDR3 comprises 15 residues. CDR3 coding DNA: TGTGCCAGCAATCTAGGGACAGGGGGTGGAAACACCATATATTTT. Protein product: CASNLGTGGGNTIYF.

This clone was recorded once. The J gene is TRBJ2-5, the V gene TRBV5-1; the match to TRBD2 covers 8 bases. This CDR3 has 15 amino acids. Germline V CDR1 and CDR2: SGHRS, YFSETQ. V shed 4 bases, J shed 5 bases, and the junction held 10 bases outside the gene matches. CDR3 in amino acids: CASSPGGGPTETQYF. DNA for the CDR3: TGCGCCAGCAGCCCCGGGGGGGGCCCCACCGAGACCCAGTACTTC.

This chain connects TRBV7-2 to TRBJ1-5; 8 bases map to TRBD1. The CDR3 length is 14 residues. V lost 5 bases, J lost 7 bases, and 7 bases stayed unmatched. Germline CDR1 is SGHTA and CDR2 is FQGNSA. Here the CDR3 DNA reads TGTGCCAGCAGCCCACGACAGGGGCGGCAGCCCCAGCATTTT. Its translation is CASSPRQGRQPQHF.

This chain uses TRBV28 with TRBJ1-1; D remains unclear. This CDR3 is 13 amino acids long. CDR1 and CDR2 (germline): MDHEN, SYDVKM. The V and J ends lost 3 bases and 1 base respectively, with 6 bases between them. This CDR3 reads CASSFGQNTEAFF. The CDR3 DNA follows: TGTGCCAGCAGTTTTGGCCAGAACACTGAAGCTTTCTTT.

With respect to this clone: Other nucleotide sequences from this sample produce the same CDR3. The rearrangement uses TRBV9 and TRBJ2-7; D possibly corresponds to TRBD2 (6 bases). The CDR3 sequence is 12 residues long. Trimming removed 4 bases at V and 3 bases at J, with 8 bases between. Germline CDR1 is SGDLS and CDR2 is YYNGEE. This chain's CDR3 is CASSPRGYEQYF. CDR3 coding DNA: TGTGCCAGCAGCCCGCGGGGCTACGAGCAGTACTTC.

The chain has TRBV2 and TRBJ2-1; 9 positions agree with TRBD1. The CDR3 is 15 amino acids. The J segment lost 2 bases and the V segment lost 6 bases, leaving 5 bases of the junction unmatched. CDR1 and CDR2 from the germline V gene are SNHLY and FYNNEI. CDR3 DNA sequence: TGTGCCAGCAGGCCTACAGGGGGCGCCTACAATGAGCAGTTCTTC. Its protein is CASRPTGGAYNEQFF.

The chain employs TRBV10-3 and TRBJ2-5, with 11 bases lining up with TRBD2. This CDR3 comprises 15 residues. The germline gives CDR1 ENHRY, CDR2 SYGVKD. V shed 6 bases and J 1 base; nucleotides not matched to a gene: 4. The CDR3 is CAIRTGLAAQETQYF. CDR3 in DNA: TGTGCCATCAGAACGGGACTAGCGGCCCAAGAGACCCAGTACTTC.